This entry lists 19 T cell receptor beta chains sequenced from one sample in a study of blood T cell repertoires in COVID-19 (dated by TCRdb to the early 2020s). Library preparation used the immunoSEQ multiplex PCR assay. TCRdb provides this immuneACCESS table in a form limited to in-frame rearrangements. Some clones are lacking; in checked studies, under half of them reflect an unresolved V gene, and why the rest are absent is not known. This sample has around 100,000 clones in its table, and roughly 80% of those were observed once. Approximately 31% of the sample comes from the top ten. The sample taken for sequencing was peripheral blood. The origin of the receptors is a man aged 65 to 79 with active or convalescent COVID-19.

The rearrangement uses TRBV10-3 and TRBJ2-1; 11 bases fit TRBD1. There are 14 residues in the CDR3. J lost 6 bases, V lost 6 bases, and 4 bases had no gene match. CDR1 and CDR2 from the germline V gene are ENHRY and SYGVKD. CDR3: CAISGQGAFNEQFF. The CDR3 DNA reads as TGTGCCATCAGCGGACAGGGGGCGTTCAATGAGCAGTTCTTC.

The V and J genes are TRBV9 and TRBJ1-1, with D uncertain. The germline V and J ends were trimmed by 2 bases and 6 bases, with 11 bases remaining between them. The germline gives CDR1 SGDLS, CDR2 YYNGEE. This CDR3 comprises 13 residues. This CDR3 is CASSVDPGAEAFF. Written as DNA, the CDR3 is TGTGCCAGCAGCGTGGACCCGGGAGCTGAAGCTTTCTTT.

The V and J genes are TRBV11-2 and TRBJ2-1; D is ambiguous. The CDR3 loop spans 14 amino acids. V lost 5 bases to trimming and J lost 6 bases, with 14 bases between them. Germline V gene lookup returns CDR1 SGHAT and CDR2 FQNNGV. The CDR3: CASSPTAGSNEQFF. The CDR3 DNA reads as TGTGCCAGCAGCCCGACCGCAGGCTCCAATGAGCAGTTCTTC.

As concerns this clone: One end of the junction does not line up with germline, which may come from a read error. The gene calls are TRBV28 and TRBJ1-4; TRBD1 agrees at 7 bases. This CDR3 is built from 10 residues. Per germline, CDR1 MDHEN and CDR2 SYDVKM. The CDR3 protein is CASRLQGGLF. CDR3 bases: TGTGCCAGCAGACTCCAGGGGGGTCTTTTT. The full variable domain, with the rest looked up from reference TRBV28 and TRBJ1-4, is DVKVTQSSRYLVKRTGEKVFLECVQDMDHENMFWYRQDPGLGLRLIYFSYDVKMKEKGDIPEGYSVSREKKERFSLILESASTNQTSMYLCASRLQGGLFGSGTQLSVL.

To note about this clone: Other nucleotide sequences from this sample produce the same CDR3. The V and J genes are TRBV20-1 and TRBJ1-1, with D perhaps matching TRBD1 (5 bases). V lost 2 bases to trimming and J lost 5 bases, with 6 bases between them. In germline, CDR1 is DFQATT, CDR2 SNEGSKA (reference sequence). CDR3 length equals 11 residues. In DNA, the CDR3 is TGCAGTGCTAGACAGGGAACTGAAGCTTTCTTT. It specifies CSARQGTEAFF.

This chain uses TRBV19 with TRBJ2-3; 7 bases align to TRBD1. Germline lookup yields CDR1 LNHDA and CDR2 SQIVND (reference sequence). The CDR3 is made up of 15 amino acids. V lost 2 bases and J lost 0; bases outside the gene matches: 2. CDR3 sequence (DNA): TGTGCCAGTAGTATACGGACAGGAAGCACAGATACGCAGTATTTT. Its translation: CASSIRTGSTDTQYF.

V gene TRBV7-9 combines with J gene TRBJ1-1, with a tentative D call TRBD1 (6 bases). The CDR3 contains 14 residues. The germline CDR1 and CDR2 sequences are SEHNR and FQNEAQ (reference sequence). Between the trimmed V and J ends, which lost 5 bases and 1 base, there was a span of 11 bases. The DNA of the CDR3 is TGTGCCAGCAGCCTCCGGGACACGAACACTGAAGCTTTCTTT. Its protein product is CASSLRDTNTEAFF.

The CDR3 bases are TGTGCCAGCAGCGCCTCCTCGGGGGGGGTGGAGACCCAGTACTTC. This encodes CASSASSGGVETQYF. The rearrangement uses TRBV7-9 and TRBJ2-5; TRBD2 agrees at 8 bases. V lost 5 bases, J lost 5 bases, and 10 bases stayed unmatched. The CDR3 has 15 residues. CDR1 is SEHNR, CDR2 FQNEAQ, per germline (reference sequence).

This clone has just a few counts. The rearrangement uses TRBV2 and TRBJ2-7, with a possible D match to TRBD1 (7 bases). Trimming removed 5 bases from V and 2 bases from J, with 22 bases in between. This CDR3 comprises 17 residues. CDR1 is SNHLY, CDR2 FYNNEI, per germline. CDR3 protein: CASSSPPGDRKAYEQYF. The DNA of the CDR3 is TGTGCCAGCAGTTCACCCCCGGGGGACAGAAAAGCCTACGAGCAGTACTTC.

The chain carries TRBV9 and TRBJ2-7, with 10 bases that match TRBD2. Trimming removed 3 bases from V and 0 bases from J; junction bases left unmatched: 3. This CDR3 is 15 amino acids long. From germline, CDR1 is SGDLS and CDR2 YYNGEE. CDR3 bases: TGTGCCAGCAGCGCTGAGCGGGGGGGCTCCTACGAGCAGTACTTC. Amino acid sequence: CASSAERGGSYEQYF. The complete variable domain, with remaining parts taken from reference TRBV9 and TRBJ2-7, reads DSGVTQTPKHLITATGQRVTLRCSPRSGDLSVYWYQQSLDQGLQFLIQYYNGEERAKGNILERFSAQQFPDLHSELNLSSLELGDSALYFCASSAERGGSYEQYFGPGTRLTVT.

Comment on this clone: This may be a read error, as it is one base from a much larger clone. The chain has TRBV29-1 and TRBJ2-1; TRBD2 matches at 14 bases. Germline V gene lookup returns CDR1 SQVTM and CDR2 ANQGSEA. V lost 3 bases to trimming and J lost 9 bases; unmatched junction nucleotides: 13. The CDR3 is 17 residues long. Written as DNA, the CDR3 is TGCAGCGTTGATCCGGGACTAGCGGGGGCCGGCAGTGGTGAGCAGTTCTTC. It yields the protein CSVDPGLAGAGSGEQFF.

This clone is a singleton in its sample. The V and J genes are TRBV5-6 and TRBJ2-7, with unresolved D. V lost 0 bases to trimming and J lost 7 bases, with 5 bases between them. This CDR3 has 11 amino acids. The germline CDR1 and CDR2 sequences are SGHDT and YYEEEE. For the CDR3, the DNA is TGTGCCAGCAGCTTGGGGGCGGAGCAGTACTTC. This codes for CASSLGAEQYF.

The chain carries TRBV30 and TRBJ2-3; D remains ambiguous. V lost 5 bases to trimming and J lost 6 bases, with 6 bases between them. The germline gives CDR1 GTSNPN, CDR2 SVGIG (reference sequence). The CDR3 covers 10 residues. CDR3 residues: CAWARDTQYF. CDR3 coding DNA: TGTGCCTGGGCACGGGATACGCAGTATTTT.

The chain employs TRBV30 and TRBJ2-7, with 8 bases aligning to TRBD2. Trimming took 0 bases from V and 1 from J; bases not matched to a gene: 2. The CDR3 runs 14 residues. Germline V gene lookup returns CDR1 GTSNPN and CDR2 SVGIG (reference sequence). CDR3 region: CAWSVSGGSYEQYF. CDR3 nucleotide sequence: TGTGCCTGGAGTGTAAGCGGGGGTTCCTACGAGCAGTACTTC.

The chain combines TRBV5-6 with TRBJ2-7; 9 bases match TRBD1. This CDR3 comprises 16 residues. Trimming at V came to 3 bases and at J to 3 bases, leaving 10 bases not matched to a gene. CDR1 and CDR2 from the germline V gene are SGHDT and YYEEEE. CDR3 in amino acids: CASSSYTGTGSYEQYF. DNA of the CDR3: TGTGCCAGCAGCTCCTATACCGGGACAGGGAGCTACGAGCAGTACTTC.

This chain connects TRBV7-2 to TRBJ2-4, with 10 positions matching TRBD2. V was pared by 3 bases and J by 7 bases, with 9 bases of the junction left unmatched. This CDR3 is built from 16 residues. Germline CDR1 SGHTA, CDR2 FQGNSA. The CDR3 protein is CASSFISGRAVNIQYF. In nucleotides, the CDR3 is TGTGCCAGCAGCTTCATAAGCGGGAGGGCCGTGAACATTCAGTACTTC.

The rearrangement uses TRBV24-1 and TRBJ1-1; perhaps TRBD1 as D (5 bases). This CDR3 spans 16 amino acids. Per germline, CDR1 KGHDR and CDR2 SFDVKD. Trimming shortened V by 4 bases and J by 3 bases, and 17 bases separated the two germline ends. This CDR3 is CATSESGTPRDTEAFF. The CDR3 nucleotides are TGTGCCACCAGTGAAAGTGGGACTCCGAGGGACACTGAAGCTTTCTTT.

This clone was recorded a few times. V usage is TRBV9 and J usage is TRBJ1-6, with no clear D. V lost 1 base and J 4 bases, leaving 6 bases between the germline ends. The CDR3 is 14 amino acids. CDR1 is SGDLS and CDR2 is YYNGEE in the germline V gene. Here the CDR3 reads CASSVTQYNSPLHF. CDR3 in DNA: TGTGCCAGCAGCGTAACGCAGTATAATTCACCCCTCCACTTT.

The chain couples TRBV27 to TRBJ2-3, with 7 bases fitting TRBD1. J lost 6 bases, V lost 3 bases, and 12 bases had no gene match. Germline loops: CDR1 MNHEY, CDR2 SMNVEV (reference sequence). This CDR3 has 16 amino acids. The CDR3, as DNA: TGTGCCAGCAGTTTCCTCTCAGGGGGTTTACACGATACGCAGTATTTT. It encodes CASSFLSGGLHDTQYF.